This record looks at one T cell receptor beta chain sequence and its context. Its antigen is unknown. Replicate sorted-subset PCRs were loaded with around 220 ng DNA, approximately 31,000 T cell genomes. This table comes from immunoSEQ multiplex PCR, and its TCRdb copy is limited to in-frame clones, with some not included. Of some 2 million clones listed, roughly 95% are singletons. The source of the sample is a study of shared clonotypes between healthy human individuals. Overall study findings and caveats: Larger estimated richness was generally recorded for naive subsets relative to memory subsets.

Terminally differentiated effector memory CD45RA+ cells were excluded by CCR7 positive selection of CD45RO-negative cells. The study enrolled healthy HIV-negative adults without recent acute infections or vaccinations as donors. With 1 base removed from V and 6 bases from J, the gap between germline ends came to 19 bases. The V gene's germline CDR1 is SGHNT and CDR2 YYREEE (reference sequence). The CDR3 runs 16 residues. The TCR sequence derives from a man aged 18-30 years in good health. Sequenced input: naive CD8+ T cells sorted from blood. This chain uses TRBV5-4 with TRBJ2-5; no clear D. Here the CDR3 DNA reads TGTGCCAGCAGCTTGCACGACATTGGTTTTCGCCAGACCCAGTACTTC. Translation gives CASSLHDIGFRQTQYF.